A single sample is the source of the 9 T cell receptor beta chains below, sequenced in a study of human T cells and chemical hapten exposure. TCRdb fed the RACE reads into MiXCR, producing one record per CDR3 protein. In the table there are 70,000 to 90,000 distinct CDR3 sequences, 9.5% to 14% of which are singletons. Sample time point: patch test 3, about 24 weeks after DPC sensitization. Described treatment: therapeutic diphenylcyclopropenone sensitization with weekly scalp DPC. Sequencing was performed on whole blood, taken in connection with sensitization to the hapten diphenylcyclopropenone (DPC). The receptors here all came from a woman aged 50 to 65 with alopecia areata. Some clones in this sample may be carry-over from other donors' samples.

The chain uses TRBV11-2 and TRBJ2-7; D ambiguous. Germline V lookup: CDR1 SGHAT, CDR2 FQNNGV. Trimming cost V 6 bases and J 6 bases, with 12 bases left between them. This CDR3 spans 12 amino acids. The CDR3 sequence: CASSALVTEQYF. The DNA of the CDR3 is TGTGCCAGCAGTGCGTTGGTAACCGAGCAGTACTTC. Complete variable domain (other parts from reference TRBV11-2 and TRBJ2-7): EAGVAQSPRYKIIEKRQSVAFWCNPISGHATLYWYQQILGQGPKLLIQFQNNGVVDDSQLPKDRFSAERLKGVDSTLKIQPAKLEDSAVYLCASSALVTEQYFGPGTRLTVT.

Turning to this clonotype: A much larger clone sits a single nucleotide away, making a read error possible. This chain uses TRBV10-2 with TRBJ2-4; perhaps TRBD2 as D (6 bases). Germline V gives CDR1 WSHSY, CDR2 SAAADI. This CDR3 has 15 residues. V dropped 7 bases and J dropped 5 bases, with 18 bases sitting between them. The DNA of the CDR3 is TGCGCCAGCACGGAGGGAGGTTTTTGTCAAAACATTCAGTACTTC. It codes for CASTEGGFCQNIQYF.

This clonotype was recorded many times. The V gene is TRBV18, the J gene TRBJ2-1; 7 bases agree with TRBD2. The CDR3 is made up of 16 amino acids. The trim removed 2 bases at V and 3 bases at J, leaving 7 bases unmatched. CDR1 is KGHSH and CDR2 is LQKENI in the germline V gene. This chain's CDR3 is CASSPERTRSYNEQFF. The CDR3 coding sequence is TGTGCCAGCTCACCAGAAAGGACTAGGAGCTACAATGAGCAGTTCTTC.

V and J are TRBV5-1 and TRBJ2-7; TRBD1 aligns across 8 bases. The CDR3 runs to 16 residues. The V gene's germline CDR1 is SGHRS and CDR2 YFSETQ. Unmatched junction bases numbered 9, after V lost 4 bases and J lost 0 bases. The CDR3 loop is CASSPLTGASSYEQYF. The CDR3, as DNA: TGCGCCAGCAGCCCCCTGACAGGGGCCTCCTCCTACGAGCAGTACTTC.

This clonotype was detected ten times or more. The chain uses TRBV6-5 and TRBJ2-7; D gene unclear. The CDR3 extends over 14 amino acids. Germline CDR1 reads MNHEY; CDR2 reads SVGAGI. The V and J ends lost 6 bases and 1 base respectively, with 13 bases between them. The CDR3 nucleotides read TGTGCCAGCAGGCCGGTTTGGGGATCCTACGAGCAGTACTTC. It encodes CASRPVWGSYEQYF.

This clonotype was found many times. The V call is TRBV7-3, the J call TRBJ2-3; D unresolved. The CDR3 totals 17 residues. The ends were cut back, 0 bases at V and 0 bases at J, with 13 bases in the middle. Germline V gene sequence: CDR1 SGHTA, CDR2 FQGTGA. The CDR3 nucleotides are TGTGCCAGCAGCTTAACTCAGCCACTGTCTAGCACAGATACGCAGTATTTT. It is translated as CASSLTQPLSSTDTQYF.

Details on this clonotype: With a much larger clone just one base away, this may be a read error. The V and J genes are TRBV7-6 and TRBJ2-1; no definite D call. V was cut by 6 bases and J by 4 bases, with 13 bases left in between. Germline-derived CDR1 and CDR2 are SGHVS and FNYEAQ. The CDR3 runs to 14 residues. CDR3 loop: CASSHDKIYNEQFF. In DNA, the CDR3 is TGTGCCAGCAGTCACGACAAGATTTACAATGAGCAGTTCTTC.

This clonotype was detected a few times. The V and J genes are TRBV10-3 and TRBJ2-5; D is perhaps TRBD1 (5 bases). The CDR3 has 15 residues. Germline V gene sequence: CDR1 ENHRY, CDR2 SYGVKD. V was clipped by 2 bases and J by 4 bases, with 14 bases between them. CDR3 coding DNA: TGTGCCATCAGTGAGCCTAGTGGGGCACGAGAGACCCAGTACTTC. Amino acid sequence: CAISEPSGARETQYF.

This clonotype occurred many times. The gene calls are TRBV3-1 and TRBJ2-5; 9 nucleotides match TRBD2. CDR3 length: 17 amino acids. Germline V lookup: CDR1 LGHDT, CDR2 YNNKEL (reference sequence). V lost 0 bases to trimming and J lost 1 base; unmatched junction nucleotides: 6. The CDR3 sequence: CASSQEILAGRQETQYF. The CDR3 region has the DNA TGTGCCAGCAGCCAAGAGATCCTAGCGGGGCGCCAAGAGACCCAGTACTTC.